A selection of T cell receptor beta chains follows, all from one sample in a study of blood T cell repertoires in COVID-19. Generated by immunoSEQ multiplex PCR, the TCRdb table keeps only in-frame clones and is missing some. The sample gives around 190,000 clones, 86% of which show up once; roughly 5.9% is in the top ten. Material for sequencing was PBMCs or T cells enriched from blood (not recorded which). The receptors come from a man aged 40-49 years with acute COVID-19. Both conserved end residues are part of each CDR3. Fields, in order: V gene, J gene, CDR3 protein.

TRBV19	TRBJ2-2	CASSVRNTGELFF
TRBV6-5	TRBJ2-1	CASSSQGPYNEQFF
TRBV25-1	TRBJ2-7	CASSENPVGEQYF
TRBV5-1	TRBJ2-5	CASSWQGHETQYF
TRBV11-2	TRBJ2-5	CASSPLAYQETQYF
TRBV28	TRBJ2-7	CASSTQGPLPYEQYF
TRBV24-1	TRBJ1-6	CATGGSSYNSPLHF
TRBV11-2	TRBJ2-5	CASSFSVAGRQGTQYF
TRBV6-5	TRBJ1-1	CASSWGTQGDTEAFF
TRBV18	TRBJ1-3	CASSPRQGAGSGNTIYF
TRBV24-1	TRBJ2-7	CATSDLSQNEQYF
TRBV3-1/TRBV3-2	TRBJ1-6	CASSLVTGVNSPLHF
TRBV6-5	TRBJ1-2	CASRAPGDRINGYTF
TRBV18	TRBJ2-1	CASSPDGQGLNEQFF
TRBV4-1	TRBJ2-3	CASSRGSGRSTDTQYF
TRBV5-1	TRBJ1-1	CASSAWGGVDTEAFF
TRBV28	TRBJ2-1	CASRPGTSGRYEQFF
TRBV5-1	TRBJ2-7	CASSLYLAGGSSYEQYF
TRBV18	TRBJ1-5	CASSPPTGSQPQHF
TRBV7-2	TRBJ1-2	CASSSYNQGKDGYTF
TRBV20-1	TRBJ1-4	CSASITGAPLEKLFF
TRBV7-6	TRBJ2-5	CASSLTFIGEWYF
TRBV11-2	TRBJ1-5	CASSLDRGSGQPQHF
TRBV11-3	TRBJ1-1	CASSAGQGAGANTEAFF
TRBV5-4	TRBJ1-1	CASSPRTQGAWTEAFF
TRBV30	TRBJ2-7	CAWSVMRGRFYEQYF
TRBV10-3	TRBJ1-2	CALGDRGNYGYTF
TRBV19	TRBJ2-1	CASSIQGTSGPINEQFF
TRBV27	TRBJ1-6	CASSPTGQGNSPLHF
TRBV29-1	TRBJ1-2	CSVGSGQGAFYGYTF
TRBV6-5	TRBJ1-5	CASSEGANQPQHF
TRBV4-2	TRBJ2-7	CASSQDRVDSYEQYF
TRBV3-1/TRBV3-2	TRBJ2-3	CASSQFYTDTQYF
TRBV27	TRBJ1-1	CASSLAGGLYGAFF